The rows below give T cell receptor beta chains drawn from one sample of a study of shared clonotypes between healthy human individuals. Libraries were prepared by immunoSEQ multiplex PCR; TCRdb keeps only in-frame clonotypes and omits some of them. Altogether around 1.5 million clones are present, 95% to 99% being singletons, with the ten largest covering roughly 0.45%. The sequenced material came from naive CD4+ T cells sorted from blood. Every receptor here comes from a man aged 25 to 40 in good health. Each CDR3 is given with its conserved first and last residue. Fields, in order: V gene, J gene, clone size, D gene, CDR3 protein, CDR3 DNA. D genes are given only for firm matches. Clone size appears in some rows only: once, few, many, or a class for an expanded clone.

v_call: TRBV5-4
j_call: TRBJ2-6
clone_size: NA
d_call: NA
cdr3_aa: CASSLAGRNSGANVLTF
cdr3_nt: TGTGCCAGCAGCTTGGCTGGCCGGAACTCTGGGGCCAACGTCCTGACTTTC

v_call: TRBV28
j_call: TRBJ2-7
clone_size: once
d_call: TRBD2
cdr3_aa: CASSTTGAGDYEQYF
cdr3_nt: TGTGCCAGCAGTACGACCGGTGCGGGAGACTACGAGCAGTACTTC

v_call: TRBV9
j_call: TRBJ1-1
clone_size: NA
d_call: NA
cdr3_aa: CASSAAVNTEAFF
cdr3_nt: TGTGCCAGCAGTGCCGCAGTGAACACTGAAGCTTTCTTT

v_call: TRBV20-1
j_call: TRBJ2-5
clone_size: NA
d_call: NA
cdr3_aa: CSASPPGTQYF
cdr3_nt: TGCAGTGCTAGCCCCCCCGGGACCCAGTACTTC

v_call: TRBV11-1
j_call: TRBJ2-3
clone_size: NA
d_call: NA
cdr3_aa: CASSLSNTQYF
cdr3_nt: TGTGCCAGCAGCTTATCCAATACGCAGTATTTT

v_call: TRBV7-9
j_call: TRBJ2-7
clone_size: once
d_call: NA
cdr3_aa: CASSLEPHYEQYF
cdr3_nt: TGTGCCAGCAGCTTGGAACCCCATTACGAGCAGTACTTC

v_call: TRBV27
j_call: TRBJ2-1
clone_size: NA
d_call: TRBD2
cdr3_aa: CASSLCGLAFYNEQFF
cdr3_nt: TGTGCCAGCAGTTTATGCGGACTAGCTTTTTACAATGAGCAGTTCTTC

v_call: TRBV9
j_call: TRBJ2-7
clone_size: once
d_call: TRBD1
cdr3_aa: CASSVGPDRGYEQYF
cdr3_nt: TGTGCCAGCAGCGTAGGGCCGGACAGGGGTTACGAGCAGTACTTC

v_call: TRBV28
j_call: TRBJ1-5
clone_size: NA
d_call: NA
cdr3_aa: CASTIGAQGGQPQHF
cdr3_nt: TGTGCCAGCACCATCGGGGCCCAGGGTGGCCAGCCCCAGCATTTT

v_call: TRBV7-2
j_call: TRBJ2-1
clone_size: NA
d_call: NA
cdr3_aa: CASSLKGSEQFF
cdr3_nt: TGTGCCAGCAGCTTAAAGGGAAGTGAGCAGTTCTTC

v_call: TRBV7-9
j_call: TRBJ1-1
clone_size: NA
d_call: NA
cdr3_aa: CASSPSGSTEAFF
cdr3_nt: TGTGCCAGCAGCCCCTCGGGGAGCACTGAAGCTTTCTTT

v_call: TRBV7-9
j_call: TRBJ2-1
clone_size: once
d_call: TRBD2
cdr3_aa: CASSSGPGLAGEPVGEQFF
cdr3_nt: TGTGCCAGCAGCTCAGGTCCGGGACTAGCGGGAGAGCCTGTGGGTGAGCAGTTCTTC

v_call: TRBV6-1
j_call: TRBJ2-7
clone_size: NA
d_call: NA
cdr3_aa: CASSVDRAYEQYF
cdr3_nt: TGTGCCAGCAGTGTTGACCGAGCCTACGAGCAGTACTTC

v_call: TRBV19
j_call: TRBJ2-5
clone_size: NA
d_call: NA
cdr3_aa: CASSRGTTQETQYF
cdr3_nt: TGTGCCAGTAGCAGAGGGACCACACAAGAGACCCAGTACTTC

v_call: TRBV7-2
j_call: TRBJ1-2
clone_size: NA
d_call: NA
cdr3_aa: CASSLDGGLQRWYTF
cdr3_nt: TGTGCCAGCAGCTTAGATGGGGGCCTCCAGCGGTGGTACACCTTC

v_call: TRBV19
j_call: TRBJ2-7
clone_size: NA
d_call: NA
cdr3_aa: CASSIRGAMPYEQYF
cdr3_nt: TGTGCCAGTAGTATAAGGGGGGCGATGCCCTACGAGCAGTACTTC

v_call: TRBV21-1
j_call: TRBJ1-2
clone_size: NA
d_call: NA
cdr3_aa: CASSSGQPTGYTF
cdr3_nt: TGTGCCAGCAGCTCCGGACAGCCCACTGGCTACACCTTC

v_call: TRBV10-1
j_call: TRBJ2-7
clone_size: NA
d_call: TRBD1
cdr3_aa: CASSRDRESGEQYF
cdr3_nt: TGCGCCAGCAGCCGGGACAGGGAGTCTGGCGAGCAGTACTTC

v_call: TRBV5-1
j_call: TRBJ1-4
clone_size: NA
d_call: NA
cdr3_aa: CASSSSGGTNEKLFF
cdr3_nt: TGCGCCAGCAGCTCCTCGGGTGGAACTAATGAAAAACTGTTTTTT

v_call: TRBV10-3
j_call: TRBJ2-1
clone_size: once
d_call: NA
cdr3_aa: CAISLREVNYNEQFF
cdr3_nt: TGTGCCATCAGCCTCAGGGAAGTAAACTACAATGAGCAGTTCTTC

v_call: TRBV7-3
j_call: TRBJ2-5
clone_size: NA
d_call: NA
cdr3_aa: CASSPQRRETQYF
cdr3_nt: TGTGCCAGCAGCCCACAGAGGAGGGAGACCCAGTACTTC

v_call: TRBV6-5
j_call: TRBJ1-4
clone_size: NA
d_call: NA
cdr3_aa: CASRNGPATNEKLFF
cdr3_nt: TGTGCCAGCAGGAACGGACCTGCAACTAATGAAAAACTGTTTTTT

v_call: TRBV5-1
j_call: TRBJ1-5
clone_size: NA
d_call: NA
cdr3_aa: CASSFSGTNQPQHF
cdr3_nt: TGCGCCAGCAGCTTCTCCGGGACCAATCAGCCCCAGCATTTT